These T cell receptor beta chains were read from a single sample in a study of cytomegalovirus exposure and HLA in healthy donors. Data came from immunoSEQ multiplex PCR; TCRdb stores just in-frame clones and leaves some out. The sample has some 180,000 clones; around 75% are singletons. Sequenced material: PBMCs. All receptors come from a woman in her 30s in good health and CMV-seronegative. The CDR3 runs from the conserved cysteine through the conserved F or W. The D gene is left open where the match is weak. Clone size, where shown, is once, few, many, or a class for clones that have expanded.

v_gene,d_gene,abundance,j_gene,CDR3aa,CDR3nt
TRBV6-1,TRBD1,-,TRBJ2-7,CASSSGQGYYEQYF,TGTGCCAGCAGTTCGGGACAGGGTTACTACGAGCAGTACTTC
TRBV7-8,-,-,TRBJ1-5,CASSFGGNSNQPQHF,TGTGCCAGCAGCTTCGGAGGAAATAGCAATCAGCCCCAGCATTTT
TRBV29-1,-,-,TRBJ2-7,CSVSPGLYEQYF,TGCAGCGTTTCTCCCGGTCTGTACGAGCAGTACTTC
TRBV4-3,-,few,TRBJ2-1,CASSAGGSGIAQFF,TGCGCCAGCAGCGCCGGCGGGTCGGGTATTGCGCAGTTCTTC
TRBV10-2,TRBD2,-,TRBJ2-2,CASSASGSTGELFF,TGCGCCAGCAGTGCTAGCGGGAGCACCGGGGAGCTGTTTTTT
TRBV5-1,TRBD1,once,TRBJ1-1,CASSFSRGQGTEAFF,TGCGCCAGCAGCTTCAGCAGGGGGCAAGGAACTGAAGCTTTCTTT
TRBV6-1,TRBD2,-,TRBJ2-7,CASSPGTNSYEQYF,TGTGCCAGCAGCCCCGGGACTAACTCCTACGAGCAGTACTTC
TRBV6-1,TRBD1,-,TRBJ1-2,CASSTRQGSGGYTF,TGTGCCAGCAGTACCCGACAGGGGTCGGGGGGCTACACCTTC
TRBV6-1,-,few,TRBJ1-2,CASSVRTDYGYTF,TGTGCCAGCAGTGTTCGCACGGACTATGGCTACACCTTC
TRBV7-9,TRBD2,-,TRBJ2-7,CASSLVSGSSYEQYF,TGTGCCAGCAGCTTAGTCAGCGGGAGCTCCTACGAGCAGTACTTC
TRBV4-1,-,-,TRBJ2-7,CASSHQQGIYEQYF,TGCGCCAGCAGCCACCAACAGGGAATCTACGAGCAGTACTTC
TRBV10-2,-,-,TRBJ1-5,CASTIDSNQPQHF,TGCGCCAGCACCATAGATAGCAATCAGCCCCAGCATTTT
TRBV5-1,-,-,TRBJ2-5,CASSPFQGGDTQETQYF,TGCGCCAGCAGCCCGTTTCAAGGAGGTGACACACAAGAGACCCAGTACTTC
TRBV7-9,TRBD2,-,TRBJ2-2,CASSPGLAPNTGELFF,TGTGCCAGCAGCCCCGGACTAGCTCCGAACACCGGGGAGCTGTTTTTT
TRBV7-9,-,-,TRBJ2-3,CASSLVTGWAKDTQYF,TGTGCCAGCAGCTTAGTAACAGGGTGGGCTAAAGATACGCAGTATTTT
TRBV5-1,-,-,TRBJ1-2,CASSLWANYGYTF,TGCGCCAGCAGCTTGTGGGCGAACTATGGCTACACCTTC
TRBV11-2,-,-,TRBJ2-6,CASRLRVNGANVLTF,TGTGCCAGCAGACTCCGGGTAAATGGGGCCAACGTCCTGACTTTC
TRBV30,-,few,TRBJ1-5,CAWSVEISNQPQHF,TGTGCCTGGAGTGTGGAGATTAGCAATCAGCCCCAGCATTTT
TRBV7-9,-,-,TRBJ1-2,CASSRSPSLRGGGFYGYTF,TGTGCCAGCAGCCGATCCCCGTCGCTACGTGGGGGAGGGTTCTATGGCTACACCTTC
TRBV6-1,-,-,TRBJ1-2,CASSEGGFNYGYTF,TGTGCCAGCAGTGAAGGCGGATTTAACTATGGCTACACCTTC
TRBV11-2,TRBD1,-,TRBJ2-2,CASSSQGATGELFF,TGTGCCAGCAGCTCACAGGGGGCCACCGGGGAGCTGTTTTTT
TRBV10-3,-,-,TRBJ2-2,CAISESAYSTGELFF,TGTGCCATCAGTGAGTCGGCTTATTCCACCGGGGAGCTGTTTTTT
TRBV27,TRBD1,-,TRBJ2-7,CASSWGQGVSYEQYF,TGTGCCAGCAGTTGGGGACAGGGGGTTTCCTACGAGCAGTACTTC
TRBV6-1,-,-,TRBJ1-5,CASSGLGQTTSRQPQHF,TGTGCCAGCAGTGGTCTGGGCCAGACAACCTCAAGACAGCCCCAGCATTTT
TRBV11-2,-,-,TRBJ1-4,CASSQNIPTNEKLFF,TGTGCCAGCAGCCAGAACATCCCAACTAATGAAAAACTGTTTTTT
TRBV6-5,-,few,TRBJ2-3,CASNSLGGTQYF,TGTGCCAGCAACTCACTCGGGGGAACGCAGTATTTT
TRBV19,TRBD2,once,TRBJ2-5,CASSRWLAGRPQETQYF,TGTGCCAGTAGTAGGTGGCTAGCGGGACGACCCCAAGAGACCCAGTACTTC
TRBV19,-,-,TRBJ1-1,CASSIFTGLNTEAFF,TGTGCCAGTAGTATATTCACAGGATTGAACACTGAAGCTTTCTTT
TRBV29-1,-,-,TRBJ1-2,CSVEEMGQTNYGYTF,TGCAGCGTTGAAGAAATGGGACAAACTAACTATGGCTACACCTTC
TRBV5-1,TRBD1,-,TRBJ1-3,CASSLRPGQSYSGNTIYF,TGCGCCAGCAGCCTAAGACCGGGACAGTCATACTCTGGAAACACCATATATTTT
TRBV7-9,-,-,TRBJ1-2,CASQGFNRFSYGYTF,TGTGCCAGCCAGGGATTTAACAGATTCTCCTATGGCTACACCTTC
TRBV6-5,-,-,TRBJ2-3,CASTSQYPTDTQYF,TGTGCCAGCACCAGTCAGTATCCGACAGATACGCAGTATTTT
TRBV4-3,-,few,TRBJ1-5,CASSSELGGNQPQHF,TGCGCCAGCAGCTCCGAGTTAGGGGGCAATCAGCCCCAGCATTTT
TRBV9,TRBD1,once,TRBJ1-1,CASSVVPTGGGTEAFF,TGTGCCAGCAGCGTAGTCCCTACAGGGGGAGGCACTGAAGCTTTCTTT
TRBV10-3,TRBD1,-,TRBJ1-4,CATDSGTGNEKLFF,TGTGCCACCGATTCCGGGACAGGAAATGAAAAACTGTTTTTT
TRBV18,-,few,TRBJ2-7,CASSPLTGTKGEQYF,TGTGCCAGCTCACCGCTTACCGGGACAAAGGGCGAGCAGTACTTC
TRBV29-1,-,-,TRBJ2-1,CSVGRTEAHNEQFF,TGCAGCGTTGGGCGGACAGAGGCCCACAATGAGCAGTTCTTC
TRBV5-5,-,-,TRBJ2-7,CASSLLSYEQYF,TGTGCCAGCAGCTTGCTATCCTACGAGCAGTACTTC
TRBV5-1,TRBD1,-,TRBJ2-7,CASSPPGQVGREQYF,TGCGCCAGCAGCCCCCCGGGACAGGTGGGCCGGGAGCAGTACTTC
TRBV6-5,-,-,TRBJ2-7,CASSPRQGRYEQYF,TGTGCCAGCAGTCCCCGGCAGGGGCGGTACGAGCAGTACTTC
TRBV9,-,-,TRBJ1-3,CASSVGSPLSGNTIYF,TGTGCCAGCAGCGTAGGCTCCCCACTCTCTGGAAACACCATATATTTT
TRBV15,-,-,TRBJ1-2,CATSKRQAALWGYTF,TGTGCCACCAGCAAAAGACAGGCGGCCCTATGGGGCTACACCTTC
TRBV12-5,-,once,TRBJ1-6,CASGLGGVGPPRDF,TGTGCTAGTGGTTTGGGGGGGGTGGGGCCGCCTCGAGACTTT
TRBV9,TRBD1,-,TRBJ2-4,CASSRDRGNIQYF,TGTGCCAGCAGCCGGGACAGGGGAAACATTCAGTACTTC
TRBV19,TRBD1,-,TRBJ2-3,CATLQGQGTDTQYF,TGTGCCACTCTACAGGGGCAGGGCACAGATACGCAGTATTTT
TRBV4-2,TRBD2,-,TRBJ2-7,CASSPGGGSYEQYF,TGTGCCAGCAGCCCTGGCGGGGGATCCTACGAGCAGTACTTC
TRBV18,-,-,TRBJ1-2,CASSPGGFGYTF,TGTGCCAGCTCACCGGGGGGTTTTGGCTACACCTTC
TRBV7-9,-,few,TRBJ1-1,CASSDTGLNTEAFF,TGTGCCAGCAGCGATACAGGGTTGAACACTGAGGCTTTCTTT
TRBV4-1,TRBD1,-,TRBJ1-2,CASSYSGGEGYGYTF,TGCGCCAGCAGTTACTCAGGGGGCGAGGGCTATGGCTACACCTTC
TRBV19,TRBD1,-,TRBJ1-2,CASSALQGAVQGYTF,TGTGCCAGTAGTGCATTACAGGGGGCCGTTCAAGGCTACACCTTC
TRBV5-4,-,-,TRBJ2-1,CASSFGGTYNEQFF,TGTGCCAGCAGTTTCGGGGGTACCTACAATGAGCAGTTCTTC
TRBV28,-,-,TRBJ1-1,CASSWQGWDTEAFF,TGTGCCAGCAGTTGGCAGGGGTGGGACACTGAAGCTTTCTTT
TRBV6-5,-,once,TRBJ1-6,CASRRKYRDLSPLHF,TGTGCCAGCAGAAGGAAATACAGGGATCTCTCACCCCTCCACTTT
TRBV7-8,-,-,TRBJ2-1,CASSLAVGGGLNEQFF,TGTGCCAGCAGCTTAGCGGTGGGGGGGGGCCTCAATGAGCAGTTCTTC
TRBV20-1,TRBD2,once,TRBJ2-1,CSAGTSGEQFF,TGCAGTGCTGGGACTAGCGGTGAGCAGTTCTTC
TRBV5-4,TRBD2,-,TRBJ2-3,CASSRRTSGGTDTQYF,TGTGCCAGCAGCAGGAGGACTAGCGGGGGCACAGATACGCAGTATTTT
TRBV10-3,-,-,TRBJ2-7,CAISASGNEQYF,TGTGCCATCAGTGCATCGGGGAACGAGCAGTACTTC
TRBV9,-,-,TRBJ1-2,CASSPRTDNYGYTF,TGTGCCAGCAGCCCCCGGACAGATAACTATGGCTACACCTTC
TRBV13,TRBD2,-,TRBJ2-3,CASSSPGLSTDTQYF,TGTGCCAGCAGCTCTCCGGGACTAAGCACAGATACGCAGTATTTT
TRBV7-8,-,-,TRBJ2-5,CASSPPGTQYF,TGTGCCAGCAGCCCCCCCGGGACCCAGTACTTC